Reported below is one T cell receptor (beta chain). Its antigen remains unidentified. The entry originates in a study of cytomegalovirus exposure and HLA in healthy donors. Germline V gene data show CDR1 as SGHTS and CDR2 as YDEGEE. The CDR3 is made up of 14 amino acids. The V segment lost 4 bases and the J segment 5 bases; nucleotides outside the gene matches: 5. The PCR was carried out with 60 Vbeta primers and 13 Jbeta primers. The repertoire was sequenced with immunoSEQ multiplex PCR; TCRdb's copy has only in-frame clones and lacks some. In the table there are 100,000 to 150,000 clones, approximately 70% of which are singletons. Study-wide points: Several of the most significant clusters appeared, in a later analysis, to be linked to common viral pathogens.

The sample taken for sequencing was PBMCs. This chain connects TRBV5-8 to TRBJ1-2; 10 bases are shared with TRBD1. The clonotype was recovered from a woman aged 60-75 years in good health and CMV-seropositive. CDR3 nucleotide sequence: TGTGCCAGCAGCCGCGGACAGGGGGATTATGGCTACACCTTC. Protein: CASSRGQGDYGYTF.